Below, one T cell receptor beta chain is given with its context. The antigen is unknown. Ipilimumab-mediated CTLA-4 blockade plus focal radiation was given to patients having chemo-refractory metastatic non-small-cell lung cancer. The data stem from a study of radiotherapy plus CTLA-4 blockade in lung cancer. The wider study: Objective responses arose in approximately 17% of patients, and around 32% experienced disease control.

Some clones are missing from TCRdb's copy, which holds only in-frame ones; the method was immunoSEQ multiplex PCR. Here the sample spans under 70,000 clones, 77% being singletons. The study, taken as a whole, reports: Once radiotherapy plus ipilimumab had been given, TCR clones derived from tumor expanded in blood.

Trimming took 6 bases from V and 0 from J, leaving 6 bases between them. The CDR3 has 13 amino acids. CDR1 MNHEY and CDR2 SVGAGI come from the germline V gene. This receptor was identified in a human donor with non-small cell lung cancer who had a complete response to radiotherapy plus ipilimumab. This chain uses TRBV6-5 with TRBJ1-5; D gene unclear. Sample: peripheral blood, taken from a patient treated with radiotherapy plus ipilimumab. CDR3 in amino acids: CASRVYSNQPQHF. Written as DNA, the CDR3 is TGTGCCAGCAGAGTGTATAGCAATCAGCCCCAGCATTTT.